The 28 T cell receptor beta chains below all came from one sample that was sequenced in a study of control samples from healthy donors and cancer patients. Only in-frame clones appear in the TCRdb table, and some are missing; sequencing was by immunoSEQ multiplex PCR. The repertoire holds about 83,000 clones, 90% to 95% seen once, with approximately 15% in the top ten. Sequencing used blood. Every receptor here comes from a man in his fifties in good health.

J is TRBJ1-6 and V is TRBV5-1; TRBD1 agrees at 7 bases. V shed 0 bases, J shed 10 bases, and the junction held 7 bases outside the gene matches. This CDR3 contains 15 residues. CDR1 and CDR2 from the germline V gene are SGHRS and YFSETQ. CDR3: CASSLDTGVRSPLHF. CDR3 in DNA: TGCGCCAGCAGCTTGGATACAGGGGTGAGGTCACCCCTCCACTTT.

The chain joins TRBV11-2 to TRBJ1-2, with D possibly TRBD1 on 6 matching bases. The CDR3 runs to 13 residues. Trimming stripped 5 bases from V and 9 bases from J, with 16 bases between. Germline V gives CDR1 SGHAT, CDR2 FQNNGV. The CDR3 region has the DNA TGTGCCAGCAGCCCCAAAGAACAGGGCCGCTACACCTTC. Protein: CASSPKEQGRYTF.

CDR3: CASSLATTNEKLFF. The CDR3 region has the DNA TGTGCCAGCAGCTTAGCTACAACTAATGAAAAACTGTTTTTT. The rearrangement joins TRBV7-2 to TRBJ1-4, with D unclear. Germline V gene lookup returns CDR1 SGHTA and CDR2 FQGNSA. V lost 0 bases, J lost 0 bases, and 2 bases lay in between. The length of the CDR3 is 14 residues.

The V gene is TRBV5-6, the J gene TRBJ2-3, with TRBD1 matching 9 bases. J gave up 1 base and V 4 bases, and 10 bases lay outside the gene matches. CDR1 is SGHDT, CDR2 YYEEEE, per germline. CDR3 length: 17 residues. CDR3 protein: CASSVDRGWSGTDTQYF. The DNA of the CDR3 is TGTGCCAGCAGCGTTGACAGGGGGTGGAGTGGCACAGATACGCAGTATTTT.

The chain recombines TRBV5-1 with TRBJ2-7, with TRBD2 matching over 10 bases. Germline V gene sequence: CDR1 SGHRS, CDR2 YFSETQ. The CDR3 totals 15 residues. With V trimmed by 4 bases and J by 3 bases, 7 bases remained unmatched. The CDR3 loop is CASSLLAGDRYEQYF. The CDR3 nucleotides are TGCGCCAGCAGCCTTCTAGCGGGGGACCGCTACGAGCAGTACTTC. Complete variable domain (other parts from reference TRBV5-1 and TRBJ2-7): KAGVTQTPRYLIKTRGQQVTLSCSPISGHRSVSWYQQTPGQGLQFLFEYFSETQRNKGNFPGRFSGRQFSNSRSEMNVSTLELGDSALYLCASSLLAGDRYEQYFGPGTRLTVT.

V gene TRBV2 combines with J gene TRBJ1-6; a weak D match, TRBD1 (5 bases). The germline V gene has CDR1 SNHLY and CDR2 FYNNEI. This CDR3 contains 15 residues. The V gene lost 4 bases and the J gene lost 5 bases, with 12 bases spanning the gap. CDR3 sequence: CASSGDRPNNSPLHF. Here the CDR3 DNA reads TGTGCCAGCAGTGGTGACAGACCCAATAATTCACCCCTCCACTTT.

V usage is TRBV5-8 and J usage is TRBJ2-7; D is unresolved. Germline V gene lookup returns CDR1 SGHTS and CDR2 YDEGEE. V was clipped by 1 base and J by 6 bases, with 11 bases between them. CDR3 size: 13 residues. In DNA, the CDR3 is TGTGCCAGCAGCTTGATAAGGGTTGGCGAGCAGTACTTC. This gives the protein CASSLIRVGEQYF.

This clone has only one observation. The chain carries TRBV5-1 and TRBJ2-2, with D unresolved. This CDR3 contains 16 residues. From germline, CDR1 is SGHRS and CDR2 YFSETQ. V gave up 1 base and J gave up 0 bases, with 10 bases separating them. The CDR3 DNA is TGCGCCAGCAGCTTGCTGACTCGAGCGAACACCGGGGAGCTGTTTTTT. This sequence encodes CASSLLTRANTGELFF.

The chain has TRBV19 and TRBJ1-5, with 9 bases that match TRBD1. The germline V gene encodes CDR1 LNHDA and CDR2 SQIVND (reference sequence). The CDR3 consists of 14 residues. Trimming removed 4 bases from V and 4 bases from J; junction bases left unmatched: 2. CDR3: CASSKGQGNQPQHF. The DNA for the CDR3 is TGTGCCAGTAGTAAGGGACAGGGTAATCAGCCCCAGCATTTT.

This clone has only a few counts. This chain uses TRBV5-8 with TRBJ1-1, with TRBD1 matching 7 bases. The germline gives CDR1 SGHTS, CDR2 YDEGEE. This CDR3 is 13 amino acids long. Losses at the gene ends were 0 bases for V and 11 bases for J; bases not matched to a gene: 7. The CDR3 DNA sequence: TGTGCCAGCAGCTTGGAGGACAGGCGAGCCGCTTTCTTT. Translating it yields CASSLEDRRAAFF.

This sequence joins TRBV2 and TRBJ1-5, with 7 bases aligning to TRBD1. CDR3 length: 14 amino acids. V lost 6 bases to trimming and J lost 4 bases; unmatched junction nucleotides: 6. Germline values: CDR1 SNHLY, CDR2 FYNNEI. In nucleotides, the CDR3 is TGTGCCAGCAGCTTGGACAGGAGAAATCAGCCCCAGCATTTT. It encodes CASSLDRRNQPQHF.

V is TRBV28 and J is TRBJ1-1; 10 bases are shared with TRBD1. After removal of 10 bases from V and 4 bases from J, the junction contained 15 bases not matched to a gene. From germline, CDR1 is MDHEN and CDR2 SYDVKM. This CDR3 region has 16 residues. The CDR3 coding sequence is TGTGCCACGGTTCAAACGTGGACAGGGGGGGGCACTGAAGCTTTCTTT. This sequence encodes CATVQTWTGGGTEAFF.

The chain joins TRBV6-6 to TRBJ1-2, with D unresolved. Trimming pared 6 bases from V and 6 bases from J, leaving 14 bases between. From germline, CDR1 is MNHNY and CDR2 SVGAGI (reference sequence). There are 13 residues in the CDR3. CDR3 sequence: CASSRPSLDGYTF. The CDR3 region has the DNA TGTGCCAGCAGCCGACCGAGTCTCGATGGCTACACCTTC.

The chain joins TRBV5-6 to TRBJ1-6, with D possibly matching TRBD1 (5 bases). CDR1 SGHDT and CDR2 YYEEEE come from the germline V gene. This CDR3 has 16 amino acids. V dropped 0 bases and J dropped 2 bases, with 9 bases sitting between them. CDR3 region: CASSLDGGTYNSPLHF. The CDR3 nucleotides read TGTGCCAGCAGCTTGGATGGGGGAACCTATAATTCACCCCTCCACTTT.

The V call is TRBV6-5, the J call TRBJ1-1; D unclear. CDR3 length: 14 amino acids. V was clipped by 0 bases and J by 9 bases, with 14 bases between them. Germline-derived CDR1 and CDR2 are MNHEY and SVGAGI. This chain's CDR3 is CASSYSPGLSKAFF. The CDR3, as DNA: TGTGCCAGCAGTTACTCCCCGGGCCTCAGTAAAGCTTTCTTT.

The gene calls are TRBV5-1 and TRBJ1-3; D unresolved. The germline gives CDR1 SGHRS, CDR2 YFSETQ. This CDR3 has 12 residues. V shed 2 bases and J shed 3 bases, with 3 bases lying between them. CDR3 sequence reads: CASSFGGNTIYF. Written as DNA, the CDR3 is TGCGCCAGCAGCTTTGGTGGAAACACCATATATTTT.

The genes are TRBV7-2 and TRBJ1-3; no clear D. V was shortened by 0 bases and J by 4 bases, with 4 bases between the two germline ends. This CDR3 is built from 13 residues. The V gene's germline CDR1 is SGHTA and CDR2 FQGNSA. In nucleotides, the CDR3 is TGTGCCAGCAGCTTAGCTCCGGGAAACACCATATATTTT. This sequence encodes CASSLAPGNTIYF.

CDR3 protein: CATSETGPLATDTQYF. The DNA of the CDR3 is TGTGCCACCAGTGAAACGGGACCCTTGGCCACAGATACGCAGTATTTT. The chain recombines TRBV24-1 with TRBJ2-3; TRBD1 or TRBD2 may be the D gene (5 bases each). The CDR3 is 16 amino acids. CDR1 and CDR2 (germline): KGHDR, SFDVKD. Trimming removed 4 bases from V and 2 bases from J, with 15 bases in between.

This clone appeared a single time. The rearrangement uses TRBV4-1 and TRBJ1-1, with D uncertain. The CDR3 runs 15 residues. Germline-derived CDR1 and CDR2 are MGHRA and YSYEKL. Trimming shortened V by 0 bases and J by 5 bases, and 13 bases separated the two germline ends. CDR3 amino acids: CASSQDRERGTEAFF. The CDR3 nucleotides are TGCGCCAGCAGCCAAGATCGGGAGCGCGGGACTGAAGCTTTCTTT.

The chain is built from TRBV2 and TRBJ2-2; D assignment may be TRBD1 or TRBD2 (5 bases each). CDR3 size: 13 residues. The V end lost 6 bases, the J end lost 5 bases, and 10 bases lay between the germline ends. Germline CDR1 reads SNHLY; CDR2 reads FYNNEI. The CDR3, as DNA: TGTGCCAGCAGGAGAGGGGCTACCGGGGAGCTGTTTTTT. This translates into CASRRGATGELFF.

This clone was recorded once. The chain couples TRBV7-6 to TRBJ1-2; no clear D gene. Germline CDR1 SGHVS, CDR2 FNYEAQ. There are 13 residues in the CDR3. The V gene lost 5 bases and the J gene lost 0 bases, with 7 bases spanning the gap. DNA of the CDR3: TGTGCCAGCAGCGATTATACTAACTATGGCTACACCTTC. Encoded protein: CASSDYTNYGYTF.

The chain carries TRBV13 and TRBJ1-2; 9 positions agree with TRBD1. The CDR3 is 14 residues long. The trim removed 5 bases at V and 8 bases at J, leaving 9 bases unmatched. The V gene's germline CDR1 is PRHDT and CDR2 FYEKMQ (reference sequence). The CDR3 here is CASSARQGERGYTF. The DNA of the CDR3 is TGTGCCAGCAGCGCAAGACAGGGGGAAAGAGGCTACACCTTC.

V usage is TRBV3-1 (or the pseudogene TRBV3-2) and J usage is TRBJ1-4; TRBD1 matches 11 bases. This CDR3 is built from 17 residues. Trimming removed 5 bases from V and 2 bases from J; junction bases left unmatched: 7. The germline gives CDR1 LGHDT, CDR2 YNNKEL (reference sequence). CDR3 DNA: TGTGCCAGCAGCTGGACAGGGGGCAGGGATACTAATGAAAAACTGTTTTTT. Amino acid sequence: CASSWTGGRDTNEKLFF.

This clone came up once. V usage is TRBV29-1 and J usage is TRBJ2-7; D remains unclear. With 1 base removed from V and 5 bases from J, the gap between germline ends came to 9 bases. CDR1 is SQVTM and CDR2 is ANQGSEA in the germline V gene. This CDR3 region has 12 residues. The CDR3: CSVEGYNNEQYF. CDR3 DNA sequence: TGCAGCGTTGAAGGGTATAACAACGAGCAGTACTTC.

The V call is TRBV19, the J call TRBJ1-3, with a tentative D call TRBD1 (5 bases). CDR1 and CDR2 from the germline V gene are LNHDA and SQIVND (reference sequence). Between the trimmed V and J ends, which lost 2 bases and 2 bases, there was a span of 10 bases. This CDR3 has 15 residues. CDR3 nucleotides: TGTGCCAGTAGTATACGGGGGAGGACTGGAAACACCATATATTTT. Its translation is CASSIRGRTGNTIYF. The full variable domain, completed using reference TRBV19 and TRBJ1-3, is DGGITQSPKYLFRKEGQNVTLSCEQNLNHDAMYWYRQDPGQGLRLIYYSQIVNDFQKGDIAEGYSVSREKKESFPLTVTSAQKNPTAFYLCASSIRGRTGNTIYFGEGSWLTVV.

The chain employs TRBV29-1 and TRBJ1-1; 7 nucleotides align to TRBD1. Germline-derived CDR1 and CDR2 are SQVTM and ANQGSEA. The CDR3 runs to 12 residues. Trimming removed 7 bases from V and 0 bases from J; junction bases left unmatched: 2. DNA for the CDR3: TGCAGCGCAGGGACAGTGAACACTGAAGCTTTCTTT. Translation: CSAGTVNTEAFF. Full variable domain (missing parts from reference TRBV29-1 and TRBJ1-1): SAVISQKPSRDICQRGTSLTIQCQVDSQVTMMFWYRQQPGQSLTLIATANQGSEATYESGFVIDKFPISRPNLTFSTLTVSNMSPEDSSIYLCSAGTVNTEAFFGQGTRLTVV.

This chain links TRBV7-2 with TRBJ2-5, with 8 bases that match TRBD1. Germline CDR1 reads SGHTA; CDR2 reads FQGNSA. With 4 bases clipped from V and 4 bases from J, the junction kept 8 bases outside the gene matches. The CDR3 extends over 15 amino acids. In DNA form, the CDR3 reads TGTGCCAGCAGCTCCAGGGACAGGTCAGGAGAGACCCAGTACTTC. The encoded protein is CASSSRDRSGETQYF.

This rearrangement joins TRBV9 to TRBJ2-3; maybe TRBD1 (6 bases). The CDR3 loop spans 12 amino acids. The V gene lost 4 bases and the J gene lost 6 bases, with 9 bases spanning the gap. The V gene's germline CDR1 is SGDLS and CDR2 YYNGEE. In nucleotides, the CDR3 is TGTGCCAGCAGCCCCACAGGGGATACGCAGTATTTT. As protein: CASSPTGDTQYF.